These T cell receptor beta chains were read from a single sample in a study of shared clonotypes between healthy human individuals. Data came from immunoSEQ multiplex PCR; TCRdb stores just in-frame clones and leaves some out. The repertoire holds about 550,000 clones, roughly 95% seen once, with about 0.11% in the top ten. Sequenced sample: naive CD8+ T cells sorted from blood. Every receptor here comes from a woman aged 30 to 39 in good health. Each CDR3 is given with its conserved first and last residue. Fields, in order: J gene, V gene, clone size, D gene, CDR3 DNA, CDR3 protein. A D gene is named only where the DNA matches it firmly. Clone size is not always given. Where it is, it says once, few, many or a class for expanded clones.

J gene: TRBJ2-7; V gene: TRBV19; clone size: once; D gene: TRBD2; CDR3 DNA: TGTGCCAGTAGTACGATAGCGGGAGACGCCTACGAGCAGTACTTC; CDR3 protein: CASSTIAGDAYEQYF
J gene: TRBJ1-3; V gene: TRBV2; clone size: once; D gene: -; CDR3 DNA: TGTGCCAGCAGTAAAGGGGGTTATGGAAACACCATATATTTT; CDR3 protein: CASSKGGYGNTIYF
J gene: TRBJ2-2; V gene: TRBV2; clone size: -; D gene: -; CDR3 DNA: TGTGCCAGCAGTCCCCTGGTGGGGGGGCCCAGCGGGGAGCTGTTTTTT; CDR3 protein: CASSPLVGGPSGELFF
J gene: TRBJ1-1; V gene: TRBV2; clone size: -; D gene: TRBD1; CDR3 DNA: TGTGCCAGCAGGGCGGGACAGGCGAACACTGAAGCTTTCTTT; CDR3 protein: CASRAGQANTEAFF
J gene: TRBJ1-1; V gene: TRBV7-6; clone size: -; D gene: -; CDR3 DNA: TGTGCCAGCAGCGAACGGGGGGCGCGGGTAGCGGACACTGAAGCTTTCTTT; CDR3 protein: CASSERGARVADTEAFF
J gene: TRBJ2-3; V gene: TRBV6-4; clone size: once; D gene: TRBD1; CDR3 DNA: TGTGCCAGCAGTGGACAGGGTGGCACAGATACGCAGTATTTT; CDR3 protein: CASSGQGGTDTQYF
J gene: TRBJ2-1; V gene: TRBV7-8; clone size: -; D gene: -; CDR3 DNA: TGTGCCAGCAGACTTACGGATTCATCCTACAATGAGCAGTTCTTC; CDR3 protein: CASRLTDSSYNEQFF
J gene: TRBJ2-7; V gene: TRBV4-1; clone size: -; D gene: -; CDR3 DNA: TGCGCCAGCAGCCAAGACCGGGGTATATTTTACGAGCAGTACTTC; CDR3 protein: CASSQDRGIFYEQYF
J gene: TRBJ2-7; V gene: TRBV4-1; clone size: -; D gene: TRBD1; CDR3 DNA: TGCGCCAGCAGCCACCACAACCGGGACAGGAGCTCCTACGAGCAGTACTTC; CDR3 protein: CASSHHNRDRSSYEQYF
J gene: TRBJ2-7; V gene: TRBV30; clone size: -; D gene: -; CDR3 DNA: TGTGCCTGGAGTGTAGGTTCCCCCTACGAGCAGTACTTC; CDR3 protein: CAWSVGSPYEQYF
J gene: TRBJ1-6; V gene: TRBV6-1; clone size: -; D gene: -; CDR3 DNA: TGTGCCAGCAGGTGGGCTCTGGGCCTCCACTTT; CDR3 protein: CASRWALGLHF
J gene: TRBJ2-7; V gene: TRBV6-1; clone size: -; D gene: TRBD1; CDR3 DNA: TGTGCCAGCAGGGAGGACAGGGTCATCGCCGAGCAGTACTTC; CDR3 protein: CASREDRVIAEQYF
J gene: TRBJ2-1; V gene: TRBV27; clone size: -; D gene: -; CDR3 DNA: TGTGCCAGCAGTTTATTCAGTTACAATGAGCAGTTCTTC; CDR3 protein: CASSLFSYNEQFF
J gene: TRBJ2-7; V gene: TRBV6-1; clone size: -; D gene: -; CDR3 DNA: TGTGCCAGCAGTGAAGGGGTTCGGACACCCTACGAGCAGTACTTC; CDR3 protein: CASSEGVRTPYEQYF
J gene: TRBJ2-7; V gene: TRBV19; clone size: -; D gene: -; CDR3 DNA: TGTGCCAGTAGTATCACCGGGACATCTACCTACGAGCAGTACTTC; CDR3 protein: CASSITGTSTYEQYF
J gene: TRBJ1-2; V gene: TRBV28; clone size: once; D gene: -; CDR3 DNA: TGTGCCAGCAGGAATGGACAGACCGGGGCCTATGGCTACACCTTC; CDR3 protein: CASRNGQTGAYGYTF
J gene: TRBJ2-5; V gene: TRBV28; clone size: -; D gene: -; CDR3 DNA: TGTGCCAGCAGTCCCCGATATCAAGAGACCCAGTACTTC; CDR3 protein: CASSPRYQETQYF